These 25 T cell receptor beta chains were all obtained from the same sample, sequenced in a study of human T cells and chemical hapten exposure. Time point indicated: patch test 2, 6 weeks after DPC sensitization. Indicated treatment: therapeutic diphenylcyclopropenone sensitization with weekly scalp DPC. TCRdb reanalysed the RACE reads using MiXCR and keeps one entry per CDR3 protein. The repertoire holds 360,000 or so distinct CDR3 sequences, with roughly 6% as singletons. The sequencing used whole blood, collected in connection with sensitization to the hapten diphenylcyclopropenone (DPC). Receptor source: a woman aged 18-29 years with alopecia areata. Some clones in this sample may be carry-over from other donors' samples.

V usage is TRBV4-3 and J usage is TRBJ2-1, with 10 bases aligning to TRBD2. V was pared by 0 bases and J by 10 bases, with 12 bases of the junction left unmatched. The CDR3 covers 17 residues. From germline, CDR1 is LGHNA and CDR2 YSLEER. CDR3 loop: CASSQDIEASGGSEQFF. CDR3 nucleotides: TGCGCCAGCAGCCAAGATATAGAGGCTAGCGGGGGCTCCGAGCAGTTCTTC.

This sequence joins TRBV7-8 and TRBJ2-2; D not certain. Germline V gene lookup returns CDR1 SGHVS and CDR2 FQNEAQ. Trimming removed 4 bases at V and 4 bases at J, with 10 bases between. This CDR3 has 14 residues. The CDR3 loop reads CASSYPWGTGELFF. DNA for the CDR3: TGTGCCAGCAGCTACCCTTGGGGCACCGGGGAGCTGTTTTTT.

This clonotype occurred a few times. This chain connects TRBV19 to TRBJ1-2, with 7 bases fitting TRBD1. This CDR3 spans 16 amino acids. After removal of 8 bases from V and 0 bases from J, the junction contained 12 bases not matched to a gene. Germline CDR1 LNHDA, CDR2 SQIVND (reference sequence). CDR3 sequence: CASDSMDRLSNYGYTF. The CDR3 bases are TGTGCCAGTGACTCCATGGACAGGTTATCTAACTATGGCTACACCTTC. Supplemented by reference TRBV19 and TRBJ1-2, the full variable domain reads DGGITQSPKYLFRKEGQNVTLSCEQNLNHDAMYWYRQDPGQGLRLIYYSQIVNDFQKGDIAEGYSVSREKKESFPLTVTSAQKNPTAFYLCASDSMDRLSNYGYTFGSGTRLTVV.

At least ten counts were recorded for this clonotype. The V call is TRBV2, the J call TRBJ1-1; no firm D call. Germline assignment: CDR1 SNHLY and CDR2 FYNNEI. This CDR3 region has 12 residues. Trimming pared 6 bases from V and 4 bases from J, leaving 9 bases between. This CDR3 is CASRDPSTEAFF. The DNA for the CDR3 is TGTGCCAGCAGGGACCCCAGCACTGAAGCTTTCTTT. Complete variable domain (other parts from reference TRBV2 and TRBJ1-1): EPEVTQTPSHQVTQMGQEVILRCVPISNHLYFYWYRQILGQKVEFLVSFYNNEISEKSEIFDDQFSVERPDGSNFTLKIRSTKLEDSAMYFCASRDPSTEAFFGQGTRLTVV.

This clonotype has ten or more counts. V gene TRBV29-1 combines with J gene TRBJ1-2, with D hard to call. This CDR3 comprises 14 residues. Germline V lookup: CDR1 SQVTM, CDR2 ANQGSEA. The V end was cut by 0 bases, the J end by 2 bases, with 10 bases between. The CDR3 reads CSVEEGRLNYGYTF. The CDR3 nucleotides read TGCAGCGTTGAAGAAGGACGGTTGAACTATGGCTACACCTTC.

This clonotype was counted at least ten times. The chain links TRBV25-1 to TRBJ2-5; TRBD2 aligns across 8 bases. The length of the CDR3 is 16 residues. Germline-derived CDR1 and CDR2 are MGHDK and SYGVNS. After removal of 1 base from V and 1 base from J, the junction contained 5 bases not matched to a gene. This chain's CDR3 is CASSEWDSGAQETQYF. The CDR3 nucleotides read TGTGCCAGCAGTGAATGGGATAGCGGGGCCCAAGAGACCCAGTACTTC.

This chain uses TRBV7-9 with TRBJ2-3, with D uncertain. Trimming shortened V by 4 bases and J by 4 bases, and 9 bases separated the two germline ends. The germline V gene encodes CDR1 SEHNR and CDR2 FQNEAQ (reference sequence). The CDR3 is 13 residues long. As DNA, the CDR3 is TGTGCCAGCAGCTCCCACTCCCCAGATACGCAGTATTTT. Translating it yields CASSSHSPDTQYF.

This rearrangement joins TRBV2 to TRBJ1-4, with 8 nucleotides matching TRBD1. The CDR3 contains 16 residues. Germline assignment: CDR1 SNHLY and CDR2 FYNNEI. V lost 5 bases to trimming and J lost 0 bases; unmatched junction nucleotides: 5. CDR3 DNA: TGTGCCAGCAGTTTCGGACAGGGTGCAACTAATGAAAAACTGTTTTTT. This translates into CASSFGQGATNEKLFF.

This clonotype was seen at least ten times. The rearrangement joins TRBV6-5 to TRBJ1-4, with D possibly TRBD1 on 5 matching bases. The germline gives CDR1 MNHEY, CDR2 SVGAGI. This CDR3 is built from 13 residues. With 3 bases removed from V and 11 bases from J, the gap between germline ends came to 13 bases. The CDR3 DNA reads TGTGCCAGCAGTTATCAAGGGACTGCCAAACTGTTTTTT. This translates into CASSYQGTAKLFF.

There are many counts of this clonotype. The chain uses TRBV7-9 and TRBJ1-2; D is unresolved. Deletions cut 4 bases from V and 1 base from J, with 10 bases between. This CDR3 region has 14 residues. Germline CDR1 and CDR2: SEHNR and FQNEAQ (reference sequence). CDR3 nucleotides: TGTGCCAGCAGCTCCGCCTCAGTTAACTATGGCTACACCTTC. This sequence encodes CASSSASVNYGYTF.

This clonotype was counted many times. The J gene is TRBJ1-1, the V gene TRBV6-1, with D perhaps TRBD1 (5 bases). V was trimmed by 8 bases and J by 4 bases, leaving 17 bases between them. Per the germline V gene, CDR1 is MNHNS and CDR2 is SASEGT. This CDR3 is 14 amino acids long. The CDR3, as DNA: TGTGCCAGCCCAGAGGGAGACAGACGCACTGAAGCTTTCTTT. Amino acid sequence: CASPEGDRRTEAFF.

The chain is built from TRBV6-2 or TRBV6-3 and TRBJ2-3; D gene ambiguous. The CDR3 totals 13 residues. Trimming stripped 9 bases from V and 0 bases from J, with 10 bases between. The V gene's germline CDR1 is MNHEY and CDR2 SVGEGT. The CDR3 nucleotides read TGTGCCAGTAAACAGACTAGCACAGATACGCAGTATTTT. This encodes CASKQTSTDTQYF.

This clonotype was detected a few times. V is TRBV4-3 and J is TRBJ2-5; the D is unclear. CDR1 is LGHNA, CDR2 YSLEER, per germline. The CDR3 consists of 13 residues. Trimming took off 0 bases at V and 5 bases at J, with 7 bases between the two ends. In DNA form, the CDR3 reads TGCGCCAGCAGCCAAGATTTCAGGGAGACCCAGTACTTC. It codes for CASSQDFRETQYF.

This clonotype has a handful of counts. The V gene is TRBV20-1, the J gene TRBJ2-3; D may be TRBD1 or TRBD2 (6 bases each). Germline CDR1 DFQATT, CDR2 SNEGSKA (reference sequence). The length of the CDR3 is 16 residues. With 0 bases removed from V and 5 bases from J, the gap between germline ends came to 18 bases. CDR3 region: CSARDLERGERDTQYF. The CDR3 bases are TGCAGTGCTAGAGATCTCGAGAGGGGGGAGAGAGATACGCAGTATTTT.

This clonotype was detected only a few times. The chain has TRBV5-1 and TRBJ2-7; D perhaps matches TRBD2 (6 bases). Trimming took 7 bases from V and 4 from J, leaving 15 bases between them. The germline V gene encodes CDR1 SGHRS and CDR2 YFSETQ. CDR3 length equals 13 residues. DNA of the CDR3: TGCGCCAGCTACGACCCGACTAGTTACGAGCAGTACTTC. Protein sequence: CASYDPTSYEQYF.

This clonotype appeared a few times. The chain recombines TRBV7-2 with TRBJ2-5, with no clear D. Germline CDR1 is SGHTA and CDR2 is FQGNSA. V lost 1 base to trimming and J lost 8 bases, with 8 bases between them. The CDR3 is 12 amino acids. The CDR3 here is CASSLVGATQYF. DNA of the CDR3: TGTGCCAGCAGCTTAGTAGGAGCAACCCAGTACTTC.

This clonotype has at least ten counts. The chain couples TRBV6-5 to TRBJ1-2; D remains unclear. There are 14 residues in the CDR3. Trimming shortened V by 2 bases and J by 0 bases, and 7 bases separated the two germline ends. Germline loops: CDR1 MNHEY, CDR2 SVGAGI. CDR3 nucleotide sequence: TGTGCCAGCAGTTACCAGGAAACTAACTATGGCTACACCTTC. Translating gives CASSYQETNYGYTF.

This clonotype was observed a handful of times. The rearrangement joins TRBV20-1 to TRBJ2-7; tentatively, D is TRBD2 (5 bases). V was pared by 6 bases and J by 5 bases, with 20 bases between. CDR3 size: 14 residues. The germline V gene has CDR1 DFQATT and CDR2 SNEGSKA (reference sequence). This CDR3 is CSAPVGGFGNEQYF. The CDR3 DNA is TGCAGTGCCCCGGTAGGAGGTTTCGGAAACGAGCAGTACTTC.

This clonotype has just a few counts. A read error may account for a junction end that differs from germline. The chain carries TRBV7-7 and TRBJ2-6, with D maybe TRBD2 (6 bases). Germline CDR1 reads SSHAT; CDR2 reads FNYEAQ (reference sequence). The CDR3 is 19 residues long. Here the CDR3 reads CASSPLVRRGTSGANVLTF. The CDR3 DNA reads as TGTGCTAGCAGCCCCCTCGTTAGGAGGGGCACCTCTGGGGCCAACGTCCTGACTTTC.

This clonotype was counted ten times or more. This chain joins TRBV19 and TRBJ1-2; TRBD1 matches 10 bases. Germline trimming cut 8 bases from V and 6 bases from J; bases unmatched to any gene: 9. The CDR3 has 14 residues. Germline loops: CDR1 LNHDA, CDR2 SQIVND (reference sequence). CDR3 nucleotides: TGTGCCAGTGTGACGACAGGGGGCGGCCATGGCTACACCTTC. It encodes CASVTTGGGHGYTF.

Ten or more counts support this clonotype. The chain uses TRBV29-1 and TRBJ2-5; 9 bases are shared with TRBD1. The CDR3 sequence is 12 residues long. J lost 8 bases, V lost 4 bases, and 5 bases had no gene match. The germline V gene encodes CDR1 SQVTM and CDR2 ANQGSEA. The CDR3 DNA is TGCAGCGTTGCGACAGGGGGTTTCACCCAGTACTTC. This codes for CSVATGGFTQYF.

This clonotype was recorded many times. The chain uses TRBV20-1 and TRBJ1-5, with 9 nucleotides matching TRBD1. V shed 4 bases, J shed 0 bases, and the junction held 10 bases outside the gene matches. This CDR3 is built from 17 residues. CDR1 is DFQATT, CDR2 SNEGSKA, per germline (reference sequence). The CDR3, as DNA: TGCAGTGCTACCGCCGGACAGGGGATATATAGCAATCAGCCCCAGCATTTT. Translated: CSATAGQGIYSNQPQHF.

This clonotype was picked up many times. The chain joins TRBV4-1 to TRBJ1-2, with D uncertain. Germline V gene lookup returns CDR1 MGHRA and CDR2 YSYEKL. The CDR3 runs 12 residues. V lost 0 bases and J 4 bases, leaving 3 bases between the germline ends. The CDR3 loop is CASSQESYGYTF. The CDR3 DNA sequence: TGCGCCAGCAGCCAAGAGTCCTATGGCTACACCTTC.

This clonotype has more than one count but fewer than ten. This rearrangement joins TRBV5-1 to TRBJ2-6; D is possibly TRBD1 or TRBD2 (5 bases each). This CDR3 contains 17 residues. CDR1 is SGHRS and CDR2 is YFSETQ in the germline V gene. V dropped 0 bases and J dropped 0 bases, with 10 bases sitting between them. CDR3 loop: CASSLAIGTSGANVLTF. The CDR3 bases are TGCGCCAGCAGCTTGGCCATCGGGACCTCTGGGGCCAACGTCCTGACTTTC.

V is TRBV7-2 and J is TRBJ1-5, with 9 bases matching TRBD1. V was pared by 0 bases and J by 5 bases, with 2 bases of the junction left unmatched. This CDR3 has 15 amino acids. Germline values: CDR1 SGHTA, CDR2 FQGNSA. The CDR3: CASSLAWTGDQPQHF. CDR3 coding DNA: TGTGCCAGCAGCTTAGCGTGGACAGGGGATCAGCCCCAGCATTTT.